This T cell receptor beta chain stems from a study of CD8+ T cells in alopecia areata. Study-level information: Tofacitinib administration to treated patients was oral, at 5 to 10 mg twice daily.

Described treatment: oral pan-JAK inhibitor, 5-10 mg twice daily. It was from PBMCs that CD4+ and CD8+ T cells were sorted. TCR sequencing used cDNA made by reverse transcription of extracted RNA. The protocol was immunoSEQ multiplex PCR, while the TCRdb copy is restricted to in-frame clones and leaves out a portion. The sample lists around 110,000 clones, roughly 50% occurring once. The CDR3 totals 15 residues. J lost 5 bases, V lost 9 bases, and 8 bases had no gene match. CDR1 and CDR2 (germline): MNHNY, SVGAGI (reference sequence). This chain connects TRBV6-6 to TRBJ2-1, with 12 bases aligning to TRBD2. The clonotype originates from a human donor with alopecia areata. The specimen was CD8+ T cells sorted from blood, collected at week 24, from a patient treated with tofacitinib. The CDR3 loop reads CASQETSGGNNEQFF. CDR3 coding DNA: TGTGCCAGTCAGGAAACTAGCGGGGGGAACAATGAGCAGTTCTTC.